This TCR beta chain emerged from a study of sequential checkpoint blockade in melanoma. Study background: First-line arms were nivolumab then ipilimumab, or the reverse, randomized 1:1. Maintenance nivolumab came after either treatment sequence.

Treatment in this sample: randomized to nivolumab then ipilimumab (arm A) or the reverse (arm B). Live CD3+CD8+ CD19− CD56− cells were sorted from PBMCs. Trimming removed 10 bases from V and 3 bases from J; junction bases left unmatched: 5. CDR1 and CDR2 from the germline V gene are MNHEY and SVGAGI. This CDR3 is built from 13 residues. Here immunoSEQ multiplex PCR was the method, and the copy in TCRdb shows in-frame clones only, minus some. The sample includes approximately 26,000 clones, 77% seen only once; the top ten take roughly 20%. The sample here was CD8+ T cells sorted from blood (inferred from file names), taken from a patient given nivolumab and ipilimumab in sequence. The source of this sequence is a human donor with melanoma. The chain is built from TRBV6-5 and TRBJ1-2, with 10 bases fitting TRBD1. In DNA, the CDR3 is TGTGCCACCCTCGGACAGGGGGACTATGGCTACACCTTC. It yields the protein CATLGQGDYGYTF.